This TCR beta chain emerged from a study of Tregs in tolerant kidney transplant recipients. Study at large: The nonmyeloablative bone marrow transplants came from related graft donors, with transient mixed chimerism.

Findings and caveats of the study: The most relevant donor-specific Treg TCRbeta repertoire apparently came from expansion with activated donor B cells. Some patients' samples used different primers over time, so nucleotide sequences weren't comparable. The small number of patients limits these findings pending further validation.

Regarding this clone: Its antigen is undetermined.

Using immunoSEQ multiplex PCR, the repertoire was profiled, and TCRdb retains in-frame clones only, with some absent. The repertoire holds more than 12,000 clones, with around 80% as singletons. Germline values: CDR1 SGHDT, CDR2 YYEEEE. CDR3 size: 15 residues. The junction had 9 bases not matched to a gene; V was cut back by 5 bases and J by 5 bases. The chain recombines TRBV5-6 with TRBJ2-2; 7 bases are shared with TRBD1. The receptor's source is a human donor who received a combined kidney and bone marrow transplant. The source was Tregs from blood, collected before the transplant. Here the CDR3 DNA reads TGTGCCAGCAGTCCGGCTAGGGGGCATACCGGGGAGCTGTTTTTT. Its protein product is CASSPARGHTGELFF.